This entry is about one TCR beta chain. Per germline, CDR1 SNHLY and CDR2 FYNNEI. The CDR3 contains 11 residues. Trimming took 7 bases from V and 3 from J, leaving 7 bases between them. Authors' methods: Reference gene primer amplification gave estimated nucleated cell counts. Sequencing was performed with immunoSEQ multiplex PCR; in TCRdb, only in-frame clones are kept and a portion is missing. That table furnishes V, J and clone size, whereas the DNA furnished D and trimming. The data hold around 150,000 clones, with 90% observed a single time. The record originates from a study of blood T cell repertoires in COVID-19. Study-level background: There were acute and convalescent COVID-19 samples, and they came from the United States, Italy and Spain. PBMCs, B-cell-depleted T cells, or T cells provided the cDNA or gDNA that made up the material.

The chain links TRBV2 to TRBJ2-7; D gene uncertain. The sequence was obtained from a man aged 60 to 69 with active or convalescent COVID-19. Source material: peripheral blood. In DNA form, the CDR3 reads TGTGCCAGCAATCAGATCTACGAGCAGTACTTC. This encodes CASNQIYEQYF. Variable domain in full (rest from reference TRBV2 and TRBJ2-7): EPEVTQTPSHQVTQMGQEVILRCVPISNHLYFYWYRQILGQKVEFLVSFYNNEISEKSEIFDDQFSVERPDGSNFTLKIRSTKLEDSAMYFCASNQIYEQYFGPGTRLTVT.